The T cell receptor (beta chain) described here comes from a study of memory CD4+ T cells and cytomegalovirus serostatus. The overall study: Healthy Belgian adult donors included roughly ten CMV-positive and some 24 CMV-negative people. The study's findings and limits: Of more than 150 reported CMV TCRbeta sequences, about 67 were found in memory CD4+ repertoires.

The CDR3 runs 13 residues. Trimming pared 1 base from V and 8 bases from J, leaving 12 bases between. The germline V gene has CDR1 MNHNS and CDR2 SASEGT. In the authors' methods: Out-of-frame sequences were removed, leaving 2,204,828 distinct TCRbeta sequences. Some clones are missing from TCRdb's copy, which holds only in-frame ones; the method was immunoSEQ multiplex PCR. The D gene and trimming were derived from the DNA, and the V and J assignments and clone size from that table. The sample contains under 55,000 clones, more than 70% of which appear only once. This clone was picked up one time. Antigen: not known. The sort gate was single viable CD3+CD4+CD8-CD45RO+ cells for memory CD4+ T cells. Total CD4+ T cells were enriched by CD4 positive selection.

The specimen was memory CD4+ T cells from blood. The chain uses TRBV6-1 and TRBJ2-7; no clear D gene. This TCR came from an adult in good health and CMV-seropositive. CDR3 in amino acids: CASSEDSGTKQYF. The CDR3 nucleotides are TGTGCCAGCAGTGAAGATTCAGGCACAAAGCAGTACTTC.